One sample yielded the 6 T cell receptor beta chains listed below, sequenced in a study of shared clonotypes between healthy human individuals. Data came from immunoSEQ multiplex PCR; TCRdb stores just in-frame clones and leaves some out. The data contain over 1.5 million clones, 95% to 99% of them seen just once; the ten biggest clones take up 0.4% to 0.45%. The specimen was naive CD4+ T cells sorted from blood. The subset is: CD45RA+ positively selected. The receptors were gathered from a man aged 30 to 39 in good health.

The chain employs TRBV28 and TRBJ2-5, with D possibly being TRBD2 (5 bases). Germline CDR1 and CDR2: MDHEN and SYDVKM. The CDR3 spans 15 residues. Trimming took off 6 bases at V and 5 bases at J, with 19 bases between the two ends. Here the CDR3 reads CASSRLVGGRETQYF. CDR3 DNA: TGTGCCAGCAGCCGATTGGTTGGAGGCCGGGAGACCCAGTACTTC.

The chain recombines TRBV9 with TRBJ2-1; 10 nucleotides align to TRBD2. The junction had 7 bases not matched to a gene; V was cut back by 1 base and J by 9 bases. The CDR3 consists of 15 residues. The germline gives CDR1 SGDLS, CDR2 YYNGEE. CDR3 DNA sequence: TGTGCCAGCAGCGTATCCCGAGCGGGAGGGGCTGAGCAGTTCTTC. Translation: CASSVSRAGGAEQFF. The whole variable domain, filled in from reference TRBV9 and TRBJ2-1, reads DSGVTQTPKHLITATGQRVTLRCSPRSGDLSVYWYQQSLDQGLQFLIQYYNGEERAKGNILERFSAQQFPDLHSELNLSSLELGDSALYFCASSVSRAGGAEQFFGPGTRLTVL.

The chain uses TRBV5-4 and TRBJ1-1; the D gene is possibly TRBD1 (5 bases). With 2 bases removed from V and 11 bases from J, the gap between germline ends came to 13 bases. CDR3 length: 12 residues. Germline V gene lookup returns CDR1 SGHNT and CDR2 YYREEE (reference sequence). CDR3: CASSLGRGDAFF. CDR3 sequence (DNA): TGTGCCAGCAGCTTAGGGAGAGGGGATGCTTTCTTT.

This rearrangement joins TRBV6-5 to TRBJ2-2; no clear D. CDR3 length equals 15 residues. Germline V CDR1 and CDR2: MNHEY, SVGAGI. V was clipped by 7 bases and J by 6 bases, with 18 bases between them. The CDR3 nucleotides are TGTGCCAGCAATCCCCGACGAGGTTTCTCCGGGGAGCTGTTTTTT. As protein: CASNPRRGFSGELFF.

The chain couples TRBV5-1 to TRBJ1-1; D is possibly TRBD1 (5 bases). With 3 bases removed from V and 0 bases from J, the gap between germline ends came to 12 bases. Germline V gene lookup returns CDR1 SGHRS and CDR2 YFSETQ. This CDR3 is built from 15 residues. For the CDR3, the DNA is TGCGCCAGCAGCTCGACAGAGGATATGAACACTGAAGCTTTCTTT. Amino acid sequence: CASSSTEDMNTEAFF.

Concerning this clone itself: Other nucleotide sequences in the sample specify the same CDR3. The chain has TRBV20-1 and TRBJ2-7; unclear D gene. Per the germline V gene, CDR1 is DFQATT and CDR2 is SNEGSKA (reference sequence). This CDR3 has 10 residues. V was cut by 6 bases and J by 6 bases, with 9 bases left in between. The CDR3: CSASVLEQYF. The CDR3, as DNA: TGCAGTGCCTCGGTTCTCGAGCAGTACTTC.